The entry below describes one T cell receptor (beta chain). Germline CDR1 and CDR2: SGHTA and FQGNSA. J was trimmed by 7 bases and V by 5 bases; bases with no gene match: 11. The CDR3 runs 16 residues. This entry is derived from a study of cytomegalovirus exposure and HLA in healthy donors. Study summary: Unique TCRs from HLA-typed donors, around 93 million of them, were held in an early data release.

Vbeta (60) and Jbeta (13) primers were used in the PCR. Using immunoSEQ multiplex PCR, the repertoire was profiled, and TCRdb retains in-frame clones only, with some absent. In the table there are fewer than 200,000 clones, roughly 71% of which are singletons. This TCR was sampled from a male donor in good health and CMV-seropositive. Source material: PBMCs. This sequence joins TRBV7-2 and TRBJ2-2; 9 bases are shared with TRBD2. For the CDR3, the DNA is TGTGCCAGCAGCCCTCATGGCGGGGGGGCAAGCGGGGAGCTGTTTTTT. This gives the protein CASSPHGGGASGELFF.